This TCR beta chain was documented in a study of blood T cell repertoires in COVID-19. Across the whole study: Collection of acute and convalescent COVID-19 samples took place in the United States, Italy and Spain. The cDNA or gDNA used as material had been derived from T cells, B-cell-depleted T cells, or PBMCs.

The CDR3 has 15 amino acids. Trimming stripped 0 bases from V and 3 bases from J, with 13 bases between. Germline CDR1 SGDLS, CDR2 YYNGEE. Per the original methods: Estimation of nucleated cell counts was performed using reference gene primer amplification. Clones were read by immunoSEQ multiplex PCR, and TCRdb kept only the in-frame ones, dropping some. That table supplies the V and J calls and clone size; D and trimming were determined from the DNA. Of nearly 95,000 clones listed, roughly 88% are singletons. The chain combines TRBV9 with TRBJ2-7; D possibly corresponds to TRBD1 (6 bases). The receptor was isolated from a human donor with active COVID-19. The donor label of this sample is uncertain. Sequencing used peripheral blood. In nucleotides, the CDR3 is TGTGCCAGCAGCGTAGGCGGTCAGGGGCTCTACGAGCAGTACTTC. Encoded protein: CASSVGGQGLYEQYF.